Sequencing of this T cell receptor beta chain was carried out in a study of T cells after yellow fever vaccination. Notes on the study in general: When the response was secondary, it was weaker but reached its peak faster, day 5 versus 15. Abundant clonotypes from the bulk population could have been carried over as contaminants into FACS-sorted repertoires.

Template-switching 5'RACE yielded the TCR cDNA; a universal primer site and UMIs were added in the process. TCRdb ran MiXCR on the 5' RACE reads and lists one entry per CDR3 protein. This sample has about 310,000 distinct CDR3 sequences, with 3.6% found just once. CDR3 length: 16 residues. Germline loops: CDR1 MNHEY, CDR2 SMNVEV (reference sequence). Trimming cost V 4 bases and J 11 bases; bases outside gene matches: 15. This clonotype showed up many times. No antigen is known for it. This specimen was PBMCs, taken on the day of the yellow fever booster vaccination. The V call is TRBV27, the J call TRBJ1-4, with 8 nucleotides matching TRBD1. The sequence was obtained from a man between 18 and 29 years old who received the YFV17D yellow fever vaccine. CDR3 loop: CASSSTLLGTGQKLFF. CDR3 sequence (DNA): TGTGCCAGCAGTTCCACCCTTCTGGGGACAGGTCAGAAACTGTTTTTT. The entire variable domain, with the rest obtained from reference TRBV27 and TRBJ1-4, is as follows: EAQVTQNPRYLITVTGKKLTVTCSQNMNHEYMSWYRQDPGLGLRQIYYSMNVEVTDKGDVPEGYKVSRKEKRNFPLILESPSPNQTSLYFCASSSTLLGTGQKLFFGSGTQLSVL.